Each of the 32 T cell receptor beta chains below was sequenced from the same sample in a study of Ad26.COV2.S vaccination and SARS-CoV-2 variants. As to treatment: some 20 received Ad26.COV2.S at low or high dose, single or two shots; about five received placebo; per-sample allocation not given. Each sample was drawn 63 days after the first injection (of vaccine or placebo). Measured with immunoSEQ multiplex PCR; TCRdb has only the in-frame clones, and not every one. The sample lists 380,000 or so clones; about 83% were seen once. Specimen: peripheral blood, collected in a trial of Ad26.COV2.S vaccine versus placebo. These receptors all stem from a person between 18 and 59 years old who received the Ad26.COV2.S COVID-19 vaccine or a placebo.

J is TRBJ2-7 and V is TRBV11-2, with D possibly matching TRBD1 (7 bases). CDR1 and CDR2 from the germline V gene are SGHAT and FQNNGV. Between the trimmed V and J ends, which lost 4 bases and 2 bases, there was a span of 18 bases. This CDR3 has 16 amino acids. CDR3 amino acids: CASSSYVQGGAYEQYF. The CDR3 region has the DNA TGTGCCAGCAGCTCCTATGTTCAGGGGGGAGCCTACGAGCAGTACTTC.

The rearrangement links TRBV13 to TRBJ2-7; tentatively, D is TRBD1 (6 bases). V gave up 1 base and J gave up 6 bases, with 10 bases separating them. CDR3 length: 13 amino acids. The germline V gene encodes CDR1 PRHDT and CDR2 FYEKMQ (reference sequence). The CDR3: CASSLAGEREQYF. The CDR3 DNA follows: TGTGCCAGCAGCTTAGCAGGGGAGCGCGAGCAGTACTTC. Using reference TRBV13 and TRBJ2-7 for the parts outside the CDR3, the full variable domain is AAGVIQSPRHLIKEKRETATLKCYPIPRHDTVYWYQQGPGQDPQFLISFYEKMQSDKGSIPDRFSAQQFSDYHSELNMSSLELGDSALYFCASSLAGEREQYFGPGTRLTVT.

This clone was found once. The CDR3 sequence: CASSLGGPDEKLFF. DNA for the CDR3: TGCGCCAGCAGCTTGGGGGGGCCGGATGAAAAACTGTTTTTT. The chain carries TRBV5-1 and TRBJ1-4; tentative D call: TRBD1 (6 bases). Germline CDR1 reads SGHRS; CDR2 reads YFSETQ. The CDR3 extends over 14 amino acids. Between the trimmed V and J ends, which lost 0 bases and 6 bases, there was a span of 9 bases.

This clone was counted ten times or more. The chain employs TRBV7-2 and TRBJ2-7, with 8 bases that match TRBD1. CDR3 length: 15 amino acids. With 3 bases clipped from V and 4 bases from J, the junction kept 8 bases outside the gene matches. Germline-derived CDR1 and CDR2 are SGHTA and FQGNSA. CDR3 residues: CASSLGDRLQYEQYF. The CDR3 DNA sequence: TGTGCCAGCAGCTTGGGGGACAGGCTACAGTACGAGCAGTACTTC.

V is TRBV4-2 and J is TRBJ2-1; no firm D call. With 0 bases removed from V and 4 bases from J, the gap between germline ends came to 7 bases. CDR1 and CDR2 (germline): LGHNA, YNFKEQ. The CDR3 runs 14 residues. The CDR3 spells CASSQDTAYNEQFF. The CDR3 DNA reads TGTGCCAGCAGCCAAGATACGGCTTACAATGAGCAGTTCTTC.

The rearrangement uses TRBV20-1 and TRBJ2-4; 11 bases agree with TRBD2. Trimming at V came to 3 bases and at J to 9 bases, leaving 10 bases not matched to a gene. From germline, CDR1 is DFQATT and CDR2 SNEGSKA (reference sequence). CDR3 length equals 15 residues. The DNA of the CDR3 is TGCAGTGCTAGTCTCGGGACTAGCGGACAACTCATTCAGTACTTC. It is translated as CSASLGTSGQLIQYF.

This clone was observed a few times. V is TRBV3-1 (or the pseudogene TRBV3-2) and J is TRBJ1-2, with 8 positions matching TRBD1. There are 14 residues in the CDR3. Trimming took 1 base from V and 8 from J; bases not matched to a gene: 6. In germline, CDR1 is LGHDT, CDR2 YNNKEL (reference sequence). CDR3 loop: CASSQGRGLFGYTF. The CDR3, as DNA: TGTGCCAGCAGCCAAGGCAGGGGGCTGTTCGGCTACACCTTC.

The chain couples TRBV23-1 to TRBJ1-2; D is undetermined. TRBV23-1 is reported as an ORF; its role is uncertain. With 4 bases removed from V and 4 bases from J, the gap between germline ends came to 13 bases. The CDR3 runs to 14 residues. CDR3 loop: CASSPPGSCYGYTF. The CDR3 DNA sequence: TGCGCCAGCAGTCCCCCAGGAAGTTGCTATGGCTACACCTTC.

The chain carries TRBV19 and TRBJ2-1, with TRBD2 identical over 14 bases. Germline CDR1 reads LNHDA; CDR2 reads SQIVND (reference sequence). Germline trimming cut 6 bases from V and 7 bases from J; bases unmatched to any gene: 5. There are 15 residues in the CDR3. The DNA of the CDR3 is TGTGCCAGTAGCCCGGGACTAGCGGGAGAGAATGAGCAGTTCTTC. Encoded protein: CASSPGLAGENEQFF.

V usage is TRBV14 and J usage is TRBJ1-1, with 7 bases that match TRBD1. CDR1 SGHDN and CDR2 FVKESK come from the germline V gene. The V segment lost 4 bases and the J segment 0 bases; nucleotides outside the gene matches: 8. This CDR3 has 16 amino acids. Written as DNA, the CDR3 is TGTGCCAGCAGCCTCCGGGACAGAGATATGAACACTGAAGCTTTCTTT. Translating it yields CASSLRDRDMNTEAFF.

This clone was seen a few times. The chain is built from TRBV27 and TRBJ1-5, with no clear D. The CDR3 runs to 13 residues. Trimming cost V 3 bases and J 2 bases, with 5 bases left between them. Germline CDR1 reads MNHEY; CDR2 reads SMNVEV (reference sequence). CDR3 bases: TGTGCCAGCAGTTTGGGTCGCAATCAGCCCCAGCATTTT. Translated, it gives CASSLGRNQPQHF.

The chain carries TRBV12-3 or TRBV12-4 and TRBJ2-1; D is ambiguous. This CDR3 has 11 residues. V gave up 5 bases and J gave up 9 bases, with 8 bases separating them. The CDR3: CASSASAEQFF. The CDR3 DNA is TGTGCCAGCAGTGCGTCGGCTGAGCAGTTCTTC.

This chain joins TRBV4-1 and TRBJ1-5, with D possibly being TRBD1 (5 bases). This CDR3 contains 16 residues. In germline, CDR1 is MGHRA, CDR2 YSYEKL. Trimming removed 2 bases at V and 1 base at J, with 12 bases between. The CDR3 DNA reads TGCGCCAGCAGCCAATTCACGAGGGGAAGCAATCAGCCCCAGCATTTT. Translated, it gives CASSQFTRGSNQPQHF.

The chain recombines TRBV6-1 with TRBJ1-1, with D unclear. Germline V gene data show CDR1 as MNHNS and CDR2 as SASEGT. V was trimmed by 5 bases and J by 11 bases, leaving 15 bases between them. The CDR3 loop spans 12 amino acids. CDR3 in amino acids: CASSFKDFGAFF. The CDR3 nucleotides read TGTGCCAGCAGTTTCAAGGATTTTGGGGCTTTCTTT.

This chain connects TRBV11-2 to TRBJ2-7; 10 positions agree with TRBD1. The CDR3 totals 16 residues. The V gene's germline CDR1 is SGHAT and CDR2 FQNNGV. Unmatched junction bases numbered 10, after V lost 5 bases and J lost 3 bases. Here the CDR3 DNA reads TGTGCCAGCAGCCTTCGACAGGGGGCGTTACTCTACGAGCAGTACTTC. Translation gives CASSLRQGALLYEQYF.

CDR3 DNA: TGTGCCAGCTCACCACGCAATGGGGAGACCCAGTACTTC. The encoded protein is CASSPRNGETQYF. The V and J genes are TRBV18 and TRBJ2-5; unclear D gene. Germline-derived CDR1 and CDR2 are KGHSH and LQKENI. Trimming left V 1 base short and J 5 bases short, with 8 bases between. This CDR3 has 13 residues.

A few counts support this clone. The V and J genes are TRBV24-1 and TRBJ1-1; maybe TRBD1 (5 bases). The CDR3 loop spans 15 amino acids. Looked up from germline, CDR1 is KGHDR and CDR2 is SFDVKD. Trimming removed 5 bases from V and 4 bases from J, with 16 bases in between. The CDR3 sequence is CATSGDGGSGTEAFF. CDR3 nucleotide sequence: TGTGCCACCAGTGGTGACGGGGGTTCGGGCACTGAAGCTTTCTTT.

The CDR3 DNA reads TGCGCCAGCAGCCAAGATCAGTTCGGGGGCACTGAAGCTTTCTTT. Amino acids: CASSQDQFGGTEAFF. The rearrangement uses TRBV4-3 and TRBJ1-1; D is perhaps TRBD1 (5 bases). The CDR3 has 15 residues. Germline values: CDR1 LGHNA, CDR2 YSLEER. Trimming stripped 0 bases from V and 4 bases from J, with 12 bases between.

The V gene is TRBV11-2, the J gene TRBJ2-5; no clear D. CDR1 is SGHAT and CDR2 is FQNNGV in the germline V gene. The V and J ends lost 1 base and 7 bases respectively, with 16 bases between them. The CDR3 loop spans 15 amino acids. CDR3 residues: CASSLAPDRPRTQYF. The CDR3 nucleotides read TGTGCCAGCAGCTTAGCTCCGGACCGTCCGAGGACCCAGTACTTC.

As for this clone: Other DNA sequences in this sample translate to the same CDR3. This CDR3 reads CASSLGTGGGNEQFF. In nucleotides, the CDR3 is TGCGCCAGCAGCTTAGGGACAGGGGGTGGGAATGAGCAGTTCTTC. The chain uses TRBV5-1 and TRBJ2-1, with 11 bases lining up with TRBD1. V dropped 2 bases and J dropped 7; count of bases not matched to a gene: 5. Germline V gene data show CDR1 as SGHRS and CDR2 as YFSETQ. This CDR3 is 15 amino acids long. Drawing the rest from reference TRBV5-1 and TRBJ2-1, the complete variable domain is KAGVTQTPRYLIKTRGQQVTLSCSPISGHRSVSWYQQTPGQGLQFLFEYFSETQRNKGNFPGRFSGRQFSNSRSEMNVSTLELGDSALYLCASSLGTGGGNEQFFGPGTRLTVL.

The V call is TRBV28, the J call TRBJ1-1; 7 positions match TRBD1. The CDR3 sequence is 14 residues long. Looked up from germline, CDR1 is MDHEN and CDR2 is SYDVKM. Trimming cost V 6 bases and J 4 bases; bases outside gene matches: 8. The CDR3 DNA sequence: TGTGCCAGCAGAACAGGGGTTAAGTCCACTGAAGCTTTCTTT. Protein sequence: CASRTGVKSTEAFF. Full variable domain (rest looked up from reference TRBV28 and TRBJ1-1): DVKVTQSSRYLVKRTGEKVFLECVQDMDHENMFWYRQDPGLGLRLIYFSYDVKMKEKGDIPEGYSVSREKKERFSLILESASTNQTSMYLCASRTGVKSTEAFFGQGTRLTVV.

CDR3 nucleotide sequence: TGTGCCAGCAGAGGGACGGACTCTGGGGCCAACGTCCTGACTTTC. Its translation: CASRGTDSGANVLTF. The chain uses TRBV27 and TRBJ2-6; TRBD1 or TRBD2 may be the D gene (5 bases each). The V gene's germline CDR1 is MNHEY and CDR2 SMNVEV (reference sequence). Trimming took 6 bases from V and 0 from J, leaving 9 bases between them. This CDR3 comprises 15 residues.

The chain is built from TRBV7-6 and TRBJ1-6, with D uncertain. Trimming pared 1 base from V and 10 bases from J, leaving 14 bases between. CDR1 is SGHVS, CDR2 FNYEAQ, per germline. The CDR3 runs to 15 residues. CDR3 in DNA: TGTGCCAGCAGCTTAGGAATGGGTCGTCAGTCACCCCTCCACTTT. It yields the protein CASSLGMGRQSPLHF.

This chain uses TRBV19 with TRBJ1-2; D is unclear. Trimming took 7 bases from V and 4 from J, leaving 10 bases between them. CDR1 and CDR2 (germline): LNHDA, SQIVND (reference sequence). This CDR3 is built from 12 residues. CDR3 DNA: TGTGCCAGTACACTCGGTACCTATGGCTACACCTTC. It translates to CASTLGTYGYTF.

The V gene is TRBV5-6, the J gene TRBJ2-3; maybe TRBD2 (6 bases). V was pared by 0 bases and J by 6 bases, with 14 bases between. CDR3 length equals 15 residues. Looked up from germline, CDR1 is SGHDT and CDR2 is YYEEEE. CDR3 sequence reads: CASSLEEGGGDTQYF. The DNA for the CDR3 is TGTGCCAGCAGCTTGGAGGAGGGAGGTGGGGATACGCAGTATTTT.

V usage is TRBV5-1 and J usage is TRBJ2-2; no firm D call. Germline-derived CDR1 and CDR2 are SGHRS and YFSETQ. V was trimmed by 0 bases and J by 5 bases, leaving 8 bases between them. The CDR3 contains 14 residues. CDR3 DNA: TGCGCCAGCAGCTTGGAAGGTGCTACCGGGGAGCTGTTTTTT. Translation: CASSLEGATGELFF.

The chain uses TRBV29-1 and TRBJ2-1; D gene unclear. The V end lost 2 bases, the J end lost 7 bases, and 15 bases lay between the germline ends. Germline V CDR1 and CDR2: SQVTM, ANQGSEA. The CDR3 loop spans 14 amino acids. CDR3 DNA: TGCAGCGTTGAAAGTTTATTGGTGGGTAATGAGCAGTTCTTC. This translates into CSVESLLVGNEQFF.

J is TRBJ2-5 and V is TRBV5-1; D perhaps matches TRBD1 (6 bases). There are 14 residues in the CDR3. Trimming left V 4 bases short and J 2 bases short, with 12 bases between. CDR1 and CDR2 (germline): SGHRS, YFSETQ. CDR3 bases: TGCGCCAGCAGCGCCGCAGGGGTTCAAGAGACCCAGTACTTC. Translated, it gives CASSAAGVQETQYF.

V and J are TRBV20-1 and TRBJ2-3; D might be TRBD2 (5 bases). The V end lost 6 bases, the J end lost 8 bases, and 12 bases lay between the germline ends. The CDR3 has 11 amino acids. Germline V lookup: CDR1 DFQATT, CDR2 SNEGSKA (reference sequence). For the CDR3, the DNA is TGCAGTGCCCTGGACCTAGCTACGCAGTATTTT. Protein sequence: CSALDLATQYF.

The chain links TRBV30 to TRBJ1-2, with D perhaps matching TRBD1 (6 bases). This CDR3 region has 15 residues. Germline CDR1 reads GTSNPN; CDR2 reads SVGIG (reference sequence). V was shortened by 1 base and J by 2 bases, with 14 bases between the two germline ends. The CDR3 nucleotides read TGTGCCTGGAGTGGGGGGGGCGCGAGGAACTATGGCTACACCTTC. Amino acids: CAWSGGGARNYGYTF.

The sample holds a few counts of this clone. The chain has TRBV5-4 and TRBJ2-2, with 7 nucleotides matching TRBD2. Looked up from germline, CDR1 is SGHNT and CDR2 is YYREEE (reference sequence). With 4 bases clipped from V and 7 bases from J, the junction kept 16 bases outside the gene matches. This CDR3 is 17 amino acids long. The CDR3 DNA reads as TGTGCCAGCAGCCAGAAGATGGGGGAGGGGTTCGGCGGGGAGCTGTTTTTT. Encoded protein: CASSQKMGEGFGGELFF.

The rearrangement uses TRBV2 and TRBJ1-1, with a possible D match to TRBD1 (6 bases). Germline loops: CDR1 SNHLY, CDR2 FYNNEI. This CDR3 has 15 amino acids. V was clipped by 2 bases and J by 4 bases, with 14 bases between them. In DNA form, the CDR3 reads TGTGCCAGCAGTGAAACGGTAGGGGGGAGCACTGAAGCTTTCTTT. Protein sequence: CASSETVGGSTEAFF.